The T cell receptor (beta chain) described here comes from a study of graft-versus-host responses after intestinal transplantation. Findings and limits, study-wide: Levels of circulating GvH clones at their peak were associated with early post-transplant HvG declines.

Some clones are missing from TCRdb's copy, which holds only in-frame ones; the method was immunoSEQ multiplex PCR. The data contain roughly 51,000 clones, about 90% of them singletons. Comments on this clone: The antigen is unknown.

Trimming cost V 5 bases and J 10 bases, with 9 bases left between them. The CDR3 spans 12 residues. CDR1 and CDR2 from the germline V gene are MNHNS and SASEGT. This TCR was sampled from a human donor who was the organ donor for an intestinal transplant. The sample in question was unstimulated CD4+ T cells sorted from spleen or lymph node cells, obtained before transplant. The gene calls are TRBV6-1 and TRBJ1-6; D perhaps matches TRBD1 (5 bases). The CDR3 here is CASSWRDSPLHF. In nucleotides, the CDR3 is TGTGCCAGCAGTTGGAGGGACTCACCCCTCCACTTT.